This TCR beta chain was found in a study of Tregs in tolerant kidney transplant recipients. General study findings and limits: Few patients were studied, so findings need validation in larger groups. Changing PCR primers prevented nucleotide comparison between some patients' samples.

Mixed chimerism was transient after nonmyeloablative marrow transplants from related graft donors. CD4+CD25+CD127- Tregs, CD4+CD25- non-Tregs, CD4 and CD8 cells were sorted. Of note for this clone: The antigen remains undetermined.

Clones were sequenced by immunoSEQ multiplex PCR, and TCRdb holds only the in-frame ones, with some missing. In total, the table holds 5,800 or so clones. The clonotype was recovered from a human patient who received a combined kidney and bone marrow transplant. The graft donor may have given rise to some T cells. Sequences were derived from CD4+ T cells from blood (PBMCs), sampled 6 months after the transplant.

CDR3 DNA (partial): TGTGCCAGCTCACCAGGCGGAAATAATGAAAAA. Amino acid sequence: CASSPGGNNEK. The whole CDR3 sequence reads CASSPGGNNEKLFF. The chain couples TRBV18 to TRBJ1-4; D is unresolved. The CDR3 end lies 3 residues beyond the end of the read and is filled in from the germline J gene. Trimming shortened V by 2 bases and J by 4 bases, and 8 bases separated the two germline ends. The CDR3 consists of 14 residues. Germline V CDR1 and CDR2: KGHSH, LQKENI.